One sample yielded the 16 T cell receptor beta chains listed below, sequenced in a study of CD8 T cells in Susac syndrome. Random hexamers served to reverse transcribe roughly 0.45 to 1 ug RNA. MiXCR, applied by TCRdb to the immunoSEQ multiplex PCR reads, yields one record per CDR3 protein. The sample lists approximately 190,000 distinct CDR3 sequences, roughly 92% occurring once. Specimen: CD4+ T cells from PBMCs. The receptors here all came from a human donor in good health.

This sequence joins TRBV9 and TRBJ1-2; D gene ambiguous. Germline CDR1 SGDLS, CDR2 YYNGEE. The CDR3 is made up of 16 amino acids. V lost 0 bases and J 4 bases, leaving 16 bases between the germline ends. For the CDR3, the DNA is TGTGCCAGCAGCGTAGAAACCTGGCCCTCGGGCTATGGCTACACCTTC. Protein: CASSVETWPSGYGYTF.

The chain combines TRBV19 with TRBJ1-2; no firm D call. Trimming pared 10 bases from V and 5 bases from J, leaving 14 bases between. CDR1 is LNHDA and CDR2 is SQIVND in the germline V gene (reference sequence). There are 12 residues in the CDR3. The CDR3 coding sequence is TGTGCCACAGGAGACCGCGGATATGGCTACACCTTC. It codes for CATGDRGYGYTF.

This clonotype was counted a single time. The chain uses TRBV27 and TRBJ2-3; D gene unclear. The V gene lost 6 bases and the J gene lost 3 bases, with 13 bases spanning the gap. The CDR3 length is 14 residues. The germline V gene has CDR1 MNHEY and CDR2 SMNVEV (reference sequence). CDR3 DNA sequence: TGTGCCAGCAGGGGGTCCCTCGGGACAGATACGCAGTATTTT. This gives the protein CASRGSLGTDTQYF.

This chain links TRBV28 with TRBJ2-7; D remains unclear. The CDR3 sequence is 12 residues long. V lost 2 bases, J lost 6 bases, and 8 bases lay in between. Germline loops: CDR1 MDHEN, CDR2 SYDVKM. The DNA for the CDR3 is TGTGCCAGCAGTTTAGAAGCAGCCGAGCAGTACTTC. Translation gives CASSLEAAEQYF.

The genes are TRBV9 and TRBJ2-1, with D tentatively TRBD1 or TRBD2 (5 bases each). There are 16 residues in the CDR3. CDR1 SGDLS and CDR2 YYNGEE come from the germline V gene. Trimming removed 4 bases from V and 5 bases from J, with 19 bases in between. CDR3 bases: TGTGCCAGCAGCCCCGACCCCCGAGGGGCTAACAATGAGCAGTTCTTC. Translating gives CASSPDPRGANNEQFF.

The chain is built from TRBV5-1 and TRBJ2-6; no firm D call. The CDR3 totals 17 residues. CDR1 SGHRS and CDR2 YFSETQ come from the germline V gene. The germline V and J ends were trimmed by 0 bases and 1 base, with 11 bases remaining between them. The CDR3 here is CASSLAPGLSGANVLTF. The CDR3 DNA reads as TGCGCCAGCAGCTTGGCCCCCGGGCTTTCTGGGGCCAACGTCCTGACTTTC.

The chain couples TRBV7-2 to TRBJ1-2; the D gene is possibly TRBD1 (5 bases). From germline, CDR1 is SGHTA and CDR2 FQGNSA. The CDR3 is 14 amino acids. V dropped 5 bases and J dropped 7 bases, with 17 bases sitting between them. The CDR3 sequence: CASSLAGREGGYTF. The DNA of the CDR3 is TGTGCCAGCAGCCTCGCAGGCAGGGAGGGTGGCTACACCTTC.

The chain recombines TRBV19 with TRBJ1-1, with unresolved D. Per the germline V gene, CDR1 is LNHDA and CDR2 is SQIVND (reference sequence). The germline V and J ends were trimmed by 6 bases and 0 bases, with 8 bases remaining between them. CDR3 length: 13 residues. CDR3 bases: TGTGCCAGTAGGGAACGCTTGAACACTGAAGCTTTCTTT. It is translated as CASRERLNTEAFF.

J is TRBJ1-2 and V is TRBV5-1; D not certain. Germline assignment: CDR1 SGHRS and CDR2 YFSETQ. V gave up 1 base and J gave up 8 bases, with 9 bases separating them. This CDR3 is built from 12 residues. CDR3 sequence: CASSLYGEGYTF. DNA of the CDR3: TGCGCCAGCAGCTTGTATGGGGAAGGCTACACCTTC.

The chain uses TRBV20-1 and TRBJ2-3; D is unclear. This CDR3 contains 13 residues. From germline, CDR1 is DFQATT and CDR2 SNEGSKA (reference sequence). The ends were cut back, 7 bases at V and 4 bases at J, with 15 bases in the middle. The CDR3 DNA sequence: TGCAGTGTTCTTACTCTTGGGGCAGATACGCAGTATTTT. This gives the protein CSVLTLGADTQYF.

The chain carries TRBV5-4 and TRBJ1-2; 8 nucleotides agree with TRBD1. J gave up 8 bases and V 0 bases, and 6 bases lay outside the gene matches. The CDR3 is made up of 14 amino acids. The germline gives CDR1 SGHNT, CDR2 YYREEE (reference sequence). Here the CDR3 reads CASSLDGTGGGYTF. CDR3 nucleotides: TGTGCCAGCAGCTTGGACGGGACAGGAGGAGGCTACACCTTC.

The CDR3 is CSARGRPYGYTF. CDR3 nucleotides: TGCAGTGCTAGGGGCAGGCCCTATGGCTACACCTTC. The chain links TRBV20-1 to TRBJ1-2; D is undetermined. Germline CDR1 reads DFQATT; CDR2 reads SNEGSKA (reference sequence). The CDR3 sequence is 12 residues long. The V and J ends lost 3 bases and 4 bases respectively, with 9 bases between them.

The chain carries TRBV7-9 and TRBJ1-6, with D possibly matching TRBD1 (6 bases). Between the trimmed V and J ends, which lost 6 bases and 1 base, there was a span of 10 bases. The CDR3 loop spans 15 amino acids. The V gene's germline CDR1 is SEHNR and CDR2 FQNEAQ (reference sequence). CDR3 DNA sequence: TGTGCCAGCAGGCAAGGGGGGTCCTATAATTCACCCCTCCACTTT. As protein: CASRQGGSYNSPLHF.

This clonotype has only a few counts. This chain uses TRBV19 with TRBJ2-6, with D possibly being TRBD1 (6 bases). Trimming cost V 4 bases and J 4 bases, with 11 bases left between them. This CDR3 is 15 amino acids long. Germline V gene data show CDR1 as LNHDA and CDR2 as SQIVND (reference sequence). This chain's CDR3 is CASSTRTAGANVLTF. CDR3 sequence (DNA): TGTGCCAGTAGTACTCGGACAGCCGGGGCCAACGTCCTGACTTTC.

This clonotype was detected a few times. The chain recombines TRBV20-1 with TRBJ1-5; a weak D match, TRBD1 (5 bases). V lost 5 bases and J 4 bases, leaving 12 bases between the germline ends. The CDR3 contains 13 residues. Germline V lookup: CDR1 DFQATT, CDR2 SNEGSKA (reference sequence). CDR3 loop: CSALTGVNQPQHF. The DNA of the CDR3 is TGCAGTGCTTTGACGGGGGTAAATCAGCCCCAGCATTTT.

The CDR3 nucleotides are TGTGCCTGGAGCAACTTAAGGCAGGGTTTTGGAGAGACCCAGTACTTC. This codes for CAWSNLRQGFGETQYF. The rearrangement uses TRBV30 and TRBJ2-5; TRBD1 might be the D (5 bases). This CDR3 spans 16 amino acids. The V and J ends lost 3 bases and 4 bases respectively, with 21 bases between them. The germline gives CDR1 GTSNPN, CDR2 SVGIG (reference sequence).